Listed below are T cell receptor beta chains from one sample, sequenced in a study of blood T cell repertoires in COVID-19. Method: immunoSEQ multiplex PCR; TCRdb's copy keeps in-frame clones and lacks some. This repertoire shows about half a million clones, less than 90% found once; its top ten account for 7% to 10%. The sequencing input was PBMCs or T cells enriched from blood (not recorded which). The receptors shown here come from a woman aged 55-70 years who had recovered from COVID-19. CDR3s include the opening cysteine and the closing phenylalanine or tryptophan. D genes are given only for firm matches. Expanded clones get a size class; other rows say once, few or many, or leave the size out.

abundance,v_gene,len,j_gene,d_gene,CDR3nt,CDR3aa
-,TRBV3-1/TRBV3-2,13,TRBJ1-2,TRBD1,TGTGCCAGCAGCCACGACAGGGCCTATGGCTACACCTTC,CASSHDRAYGYTF
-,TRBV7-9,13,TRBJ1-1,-,TGTGCCAGCAGCTTGGGGAGGAACACTGAAGCTTTCTTT,CASSLGRNTEAFF
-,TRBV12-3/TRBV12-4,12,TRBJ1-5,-,TGTGCCAGCAGTTTAGGAGGGCAGCCCCAGCATTTT,CASSLGGQPQHF
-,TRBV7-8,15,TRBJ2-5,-,TGTGCCAGCTGCTTTGGGGAGAGGGTGGGGGAGACCCAGTACTTC,CASCFGERVGETQYF
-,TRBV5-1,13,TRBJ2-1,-,TGCGCCAGCAGCTTCGATACCGGGACACCGCAGTTCTTC,CASSFDTGTPQFF
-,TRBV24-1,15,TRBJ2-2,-,TGTGCCACCAGTGATTTGCCAGGGCGCACCGGGGAGCTGTTTTTT,CATSDLPGRTGELFF
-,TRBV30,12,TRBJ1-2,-,TGTGCCTGGACAGGTGATTCCTATGGCTACACCTTC,CAWTGDSYGYTF
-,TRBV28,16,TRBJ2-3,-,TGTGCCAGCACCCTCTTTGGCGGGGGACAAACAGATACGCAGTATTTT,CASTLFGGGQTDTQYF
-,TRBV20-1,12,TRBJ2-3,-,TGCAGTGCTGGTGGAAGGGGAAATACGCAGTATTTT,CSAGGRGNTQYF
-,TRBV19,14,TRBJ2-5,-,TGTGCCAGTAGTATAGGCGGAGACCAAGAGACCCAGTACTTC,CASSIGGDQETQYF
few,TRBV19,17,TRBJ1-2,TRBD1,TGTGCCAGTATCGGAACCACGGGACAGGGGTATTTTGATGGCTACACCTTC,CASIGTTGQGYFDGYTF
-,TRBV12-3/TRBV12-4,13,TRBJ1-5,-,TGTGCCAGCAGACAGGGTGCCAATCAGCCCCAGCATTTT,CASRQGANQPQHF
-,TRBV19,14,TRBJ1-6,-,TGTGCCAGTAGTAACGGGGGTCTTAATTCACCCCTCCACTTT,CASSNGGLNSPLHF
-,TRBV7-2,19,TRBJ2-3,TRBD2,TGTGCCAGCAGCCCGTACCTAGCGGGGTACTACTCTAGCACAGATACGCAGTATTTT,CASSPYLAGYYSSTDTQYF
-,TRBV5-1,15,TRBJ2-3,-,TGCGCCAGCAGCTTGGGTCTGCTAGTACCAGATACGCAGTATTTT,CASSLGLLVPDTQYF
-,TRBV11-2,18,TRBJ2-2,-,TGTGCCAGCAGCCCAAGACCTATTGGGCCCACGAACACCGGGGAGCTGTTTTTT,CASSPRPIGPTNTGELFF
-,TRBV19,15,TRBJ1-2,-,TGTGCCAGCACGGGATCGGAAGTACCGTTCTGGGGCTACACCTTC,CASTGSEVPFWGYTF
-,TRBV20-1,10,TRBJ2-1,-,TGCAGTGCTCGGCGGGATGAGCAGTTCTTC,CSARRDEQFF
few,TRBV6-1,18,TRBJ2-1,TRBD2,TGTGCCAGCAGTGCGCGGGGGGCCGCCACTAGCTCCTACAATGAGCAGTTCTTC,CASSARGAATSSYNEQFF
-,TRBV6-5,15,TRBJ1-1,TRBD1,TGTGCCAGCAGTCTAATGAGGACAGGGGGAACTGAAGCTTTCTTT,CASSLMRTGGTEAFF
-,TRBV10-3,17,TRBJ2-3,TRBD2,TGTGCCATCAGCTCAGGACTAGCGGGGGGACTCACAGATACGCAGTATTTT,CAISSGLAGGLTDTQYF
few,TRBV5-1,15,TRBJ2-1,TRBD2,TGCGCCAGCAGCAGGGAGGGAAGCTCCTACAATGAGCAGTTCTTC,CASSREGSSYNEQFF
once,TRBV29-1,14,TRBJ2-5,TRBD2,TGCAGCGCCCGGACCGGGACTAGCGGGGCCAAGGAGTACTTC,CSARTGTSGAKEYF
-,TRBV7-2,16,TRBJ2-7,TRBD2,TGTGCCAGCAGCTTCAGGGCTAGCGGGGGGGCCTACGAGCAGTACTTC,CASSFRASGGAYEQYF
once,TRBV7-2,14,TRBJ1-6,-,TGTGCCAGCAGCTTTGGACAAACTAATTCACCCCTCCACTTT,CASSFGQTNSPLHF
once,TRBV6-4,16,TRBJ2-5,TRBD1,TGTGCCAGCAGTGACCAGGACAGGACAAGTAAAGAGACCCAGTACTTC,CASSDQDRTSKETQYF
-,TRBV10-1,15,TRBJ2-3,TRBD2,TGCGCCAGCAGTTGGACTAGTGGTTTTACAGATACGCAGTATTTT,CASSWTSGFTDTQYF
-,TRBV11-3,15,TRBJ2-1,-,TGTGCCAGCAGCCCGGACTCGGGACACTACAATGAGCAGTTCTTC,CASSPDSGHYNEQFF
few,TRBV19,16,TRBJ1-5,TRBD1,TGTGCCAGTAGTATAGCAGGGGGCTATAGCAATCAGCCCCAGCATTTT,CASSIAGGYSNQPQHF
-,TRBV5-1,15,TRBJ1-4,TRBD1,TGCGCCAGCAGCTTGGGGGACAGGGATAATGAAAAACTGTTTTTT,CASSLGDRDNEKLFF
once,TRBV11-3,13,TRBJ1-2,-,TGTGCCAGCAGCTTAGATCCGTGGGGAGACTACACCTTC,CASSLDPWGDYTF
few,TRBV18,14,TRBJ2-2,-,TGTGCCAGCTCACCAAAACAGGGAACCGGGGAGCTGTTTTTT,CASSPKQGTGELFF
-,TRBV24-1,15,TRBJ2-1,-,TGTGCCACCAGTGATTTGTCGAACACCCGCAATGAGCAGTTCTTC,CATSDLSNTRNEQFF
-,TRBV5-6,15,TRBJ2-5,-,TGTGCCAGCACCTGTGGAGGGGGCGCCCCGGAGACCCAGTACTTC,CASTCGGGAPETQYF
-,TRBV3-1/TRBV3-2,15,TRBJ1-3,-,TGTGCCAGCAGCCGAGCCCTTCACTCTGGAAACACCATATATTTT,CASSRALHSGNTIYF
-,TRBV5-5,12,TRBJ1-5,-,TGTGCCAGCAGCTTATTAAATCAGCCCCAGCATTTT,CASSLLNQPQHF
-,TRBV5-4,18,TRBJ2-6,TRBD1,TGTGCCAGCACCCGACGAGGACAGGGGGGTTCAGGGGCCAACGTCCTGACTTTC,CASTRRGQGGSGANVLTF
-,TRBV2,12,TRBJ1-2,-,TGTGCCAGATTTCAGGGGATCTATGGCTACACCTTC,CARFQGIYGYTF
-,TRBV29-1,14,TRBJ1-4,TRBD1,TGCAGCGTTGCTCGGGACAGGGCGGTTGAAAAACTGTTTTTT,CSVARDRAVEKLFF
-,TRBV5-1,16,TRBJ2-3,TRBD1,TGCGCCAGCAGCGGCGGACAGGGGGCTGACACAGATACGCAGTATTTT,CASSGGQGADTDTQYF
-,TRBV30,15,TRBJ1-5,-,TGTGCCTGGAGTAGCCCGCAGGCGAGCAATCAGCCCCAGCATTTT,CAWSSPQASNQPQHF
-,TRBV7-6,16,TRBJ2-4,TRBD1,TGTGCCAGCAGCTTAGGGACAGGGGCCCCTAAAAACATTCAGTACTTC,CASSLGTGAPKNIQYF
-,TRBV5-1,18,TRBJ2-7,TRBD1,TGCGCCAGCAGCTTAAGCCGTACCAACAGGGGACCTGCCTACGAGCAGTACTTC,CASSLSRTNRGPAYEQYF
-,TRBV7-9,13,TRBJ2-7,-,TGTGCCAGCAGACCTCAGGGAGGATACGAGCAGTACTTC,CASRPQGGYEQYF
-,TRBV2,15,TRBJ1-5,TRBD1,TGTGCCAGCAGGAGGACAGGTTTTAGCAATCAGCCCCAGCATTTT,CASRRTGFSNQPQHF
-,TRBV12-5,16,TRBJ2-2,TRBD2,TGTGCTAGTGGTTTGGTACTTTCGGGGGGGCCCGGGGAGCTGTTTTTT,CASGLVLSGGPGELFF
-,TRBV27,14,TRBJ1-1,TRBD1,TGTGCCAGCAGTTTATCGGGACAGACCCTTGAAGCTTTCTTT,CASSLSGQTLEAFF
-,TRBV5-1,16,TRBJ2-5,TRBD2,TGCGCCTGCAGCTCGAATAGCGGGGGGGCACAAGAGACCCAGTACTTC,CACSSNSGGAQETQYF
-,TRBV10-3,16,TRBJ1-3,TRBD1,TGTGCCATCAGTCCTCGGACAGGGGGCTCTGGAAACACCATATATTTT,CAISPRTGGSGNTIYF
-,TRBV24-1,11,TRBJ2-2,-,TGTGCCACCAGTGACTATTATCGGCTGTTTTTT,CATSDYYRLFF
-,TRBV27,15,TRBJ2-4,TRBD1,TGTGCCAGCAGTTCCGGACAGGGGGCCAAAAACATTCAGTACTTC,CASSSGQGAKNIQYF
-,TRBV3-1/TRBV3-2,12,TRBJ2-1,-,TGTGCCAGCAGCCAAGGGGGCAGTGAGCAGTTCTTC,CASSQGGSEQFF
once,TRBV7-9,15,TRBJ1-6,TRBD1,TGTGCCAGCAGCTTAAACACAGGGGGGAATTCACCCCTCCACTTT,CASSLNTGGNSPLHF